Following are 25 T cell receptor beta chains from one sample sequenced in a study of molecular identifiers for immune sequencing clone quantification. In TCRdb, the PCR reads were re-called with MiXCR into one record per CDR3 protein. The sample consists of about half a million distinct CDR3 sequences, around 21% of them appearing once. Specimen: naive CD8+ T cells from blood, with Jurkat cell RNA spiked in. As for subset: FACS-sorted CD8+CD4-CCR7+CD45RA+ naive T cells. Receptors were obtained from a human donor in good health. Some libraries in this study had Jurkat cell RNA spiked in.

This clonotype was picked up one time. The CDR3 DNA follows: TGTGCCAGCAGTTTAACTCAGGACAGTAATGAAAAACTGTTTTTT. It is translated as CASSLTQDSNEKLFF. The chain employs TRBV27 and TRBJ1-4; the D gene is possibly TRBD1 (6 bases). Trimming stripped 2 bases from V and 4 bases from J, with 11 bases between. Germline V gene data show CDR1 as MNHEY and CDR2 as SMNVEV (reference sequence). This CDR3 contains 15 residues.

On this clonotype itself: A junction end diverges from the germline sequence, so it may reflect a read error. This sequence joins TRBV7-4 and TRBJ2-5, with 9 positions matching TRBD1. Germline V lookup: CDR1 SGHVT, CDR2 SQSDAQ. The CDR3 has 14 residues. As DNA, the CDR3 is TGTGCCAGCAGCTCCGGGACAGGGAAAGACACCCAGTACTTT. Translating gives CASSSGTGKDTQYF.

This rearrangement joins TRBV10-2 to TRBJ1-5; no firm D call. CDR3 length equals 14 residues. CDR1 WSHSY and CDR2 SAAADI come from the germline V gene. V lost 1 base and J lost 3, with 7 bases in between. CDR3 in amino acids: CASSELFNNQPQHF. The CDR3 DNA sequence: TGCGCCAGCAGTGAGTTATTTAACAATCAGCCCCAGCATTTT.

Many counts were recorded for this clonotype. V is TRBV10-2 and J is TRBJ2-5; TRBD2 matches at 8 bases. The CDR3 is made up of 17 amino acids. V lost 0 bases to trimming and J lost 2 bases; unmatched junction nucleotides: 8. In germline, CDR1 is WSHSY, CDR2 SAAADI. CDR3 bases: TGCGCCAGCAGTGAGTCGGTCCAGCGGGGGCATCAAGAGACCCAGTACTTC. Its protein product is CASSESVQRGHQETQYF.

This clonotype was observed many times. This chain links TRBV12-3 or TRBV12-4 with TRBJ2-3; the D is unclear. The length of the CDR3 is 14 residues. The V end was cut by 5 bases, the J end by 0 bases, with 9 bases between. CDR3 protein: CASSTRTSTDTQYF. The CDR3 nucleotides are TGTGCCAGCAGTACCCGCACGAGCACAGATACGCAGTATTTT.

This clonotype was seen more than once but under ten times. This chain joins TRBV30 and TRBJ1-1; D is perhaps TRBD1 (5 bases). The CDR3 contains 13 residues. V lost 5 bases to trimming and J lost 5 bases, with 15 bases between them. Germline lookup yields CDR1 GTSNPN and CDR2 SVGIG (reference sequence). The DNA for the CDR3 is TGTGCCTGGGCTCTTGGGGGGGGAACTGAAGCTTTCTTT. Its protein product is CAWALGGGTEAFF.

The CDR3 is CASSPLNRRVAEETQYF. The CDR3 DNA sequence: TGCGCCAGCAGCCCCCTCAACAGGAGGGTGGCTGAAGAGACCCAGTACTTC. This chain links TRBV5-1 with TRBJ2-5, with TRBD2 as a possible D gene (6 bases). CDR3 length: 17 residues. Germline V gene lookup returns CDR1 SGHRS and CDR2 YFSETQ. V lost 4 bases to trimming and J lost 3 bases, with 22 bases between them.

With regard to this clonotype: This may stem from a read error, because a much larger clone lies one nucleotide away. V and J are TRBV20-1 and TRBJ2-7, with D possibly being TRBD1 (5 bases). Germline assignment: CDR1 DFQATT and CDR2 SNEGSKA (reference sequence). The CDR3 totals 16 residues. This CDR3 reads CSARPTGRAFSCEQYF. The CDR3 DNA follows: TGCAGTGCTAGACCCACAGGACGCGCTTTCTCCTGCGAGCAGTACTTC.

The chain has TRBV6-5 and TRBJ2-5; 7 bases match TRBD1. The germline gives CDR1 MNHEY, CDR2 SVGAGI. After removal of 10 bases from V and 3 bases from J, the junction contained 5 bases not matched to a gene. CDR3 length equals 12 residues. CDR3 amino acids: CATFGTEETQYF. CDR3 bases: TGTGCCACCTTCGGGACAGAAGAGACCCAGTACTTC.

On this clonotype itself: A much larger clone lies a single base off, so this may be a read error. This chain connects TRBV7-9 to TRBJ2-5; 7 nucleotides line up with TRBD2. Germline V gives CDR1 SEHNR, CDR2 FQNEAQ (reference sequence). This CDR3 spans 14 amino acids. In DNA form, the CDR3 reads TGTGCCAGCAGCCCCACTGGACTAGTAGAGACCCTGTACTTC. Translated: CASSPTGLVETLYF. The whole variable domain, remainder taken from reference TRBV7-9 and TRBJ2-5, is DTGVSQNPRHKITKRGQNVTFRCDPISEHNRLYWYRQTLGQGPEFLTYFQNEAQLEKSRLLSDRFSAERPKGSFSTLEIQRTEQGDSAMYLCASSPTGLVETLYFGPGTRLLVL.

This rearrangement joins TRBV5-4 to TRBJ1-2, with TRBD1 identical over 8 bases. Germline V CDR1 and CDR2: SGHNT, YYREEE (reference sequence). J was trimmed by 4 bases and V by 0 bases; bases with no gene match: 5. The CDR3 covers 15 residues. This CDR3 reads CASSLGTGYPYGYTF. Here the CDR3 DNA reads TGTGCCAGCAGCTTGGGGACAGGGTATCCCTATGGCTACACCTTC.

The chain has TRBV7-9 and TRBJ2-7; 7 nucleotides align to TRBD2. Germline-derived CDR1 and CDR2 are SEHNR and FQNEAQ (reference sequence). The length of the CDR3 is 15 residues. V shed 5 bases and J 3 bases; nucleotides not matched to a gene: 10. Written as DNA, the CDR3 is TGTGCCAGCAGCGGGGAGGGACGGGGAAACTACGAGCAGTACTTC. Encoded protein: CASSGEGRGNYEQYF.

This clonotype was observed a handful of times. This chain uses TRBV6-5 with TRBJ2-5, with D possibly being TRBD1 (6 bases). The V gene lost 6 bases and the J gene lost 1 base, with 12 bases spanning the gap. The CDR3 spans 14 residues. The germline CDR1 and CDR2 sequences are MNHEY and SVGAGI. The CDR3 coding sequence is TGTGCCAGCAGAAACAGGGTCAGCCAAGAGACCCAGTACTTC. The encoded protein is CASRNRVSQETQYF.

V and J are TRBV5-8 and TRBJ2-7; no reliable D call. The ends were cut back, 4 bases at V and 2 bases at J, with 4 bases in the middle. The germline CDR1 and CDR2 sequences are SGHTS and YDEGEE. There are 11 residues in the CDR3. The CDR3 region is CASSQPYEQYF. The CDR3 bases are TGTGCCAGCAGCCAGCCCTACGAGCAGTACTTC.

This clonotype was picked up a small number of times. The chain carries TRBV7-9 and TRBJ2-5; tentative D call: TRBD2 (5 bases). The germline V gene has CDR1 SEHNR and CDR2 FQNEAQ (reference sequence). The CDR3 covers 15 residues. The V end lost 4 bases, the J end lost 9 bases, and 21 bases lay between the germline ends. CDR3 loop: CASSSELVVEEAQYF. CDR3 bases: TGTGCCAGCAGCTCGGAACTAGTTGTTGAGGAGGCCCAGTACTTC.

The chain recombines TRBV10-2 with TRBJ2-3, with D tentatively TRBD1 (5 bases). V lost 5 bases and J 0 bases, leaving 9 bases between the germline ends. Germline V gene data show CDR1 as WSHSY and CDR2 as SAAADI. The length of the CDR3 is 14 residues. CDR3 DNA sequence: TGCGCCAGCAGTTCCGACAGAAGCACAGATACGCAGTATTTT. Its translation: CASSSDRSTDTQYF.

This clonotype was observed many times. The V gene is TRBV19, the J gene TRBJ2-6; D may match TRBD1 or TRBD2 (5 bases each). The CDR3 covers 17 residues. Germline values: CDR1 LNHDA, CDR2 SQIVND (reference sequence). V shed 3 bases and J shed 0 bases, with 12 bases lying between them. The CDR3 DNA sequence: TGTGCCAGTAGTATTGGGACGGGCCACTCTGGGGCCAACGTCCTGACTTTC. Its protein product is CASSIGTGHSGANVLTF.

The chain links TRBV6-5 to TRBJ1-5, with D hard to call. The CDR3 spans 13 residues. Germline V CDR1 and CDR2: MNHEY, SVGAGI. V was cut by 6 bases and J by 7 bases, with 13 bases left in between. The CDR3 nucleotides read TGTGCCAGCAGCACGCGGGGAGGGCAGCCCCAGCATTTT. It translates to CASSTRGGQPQHF.

This clonotype was counted ten times or more. V usage is TRBV29-1 and J usage is TRBJ2-5; D gene ambiguous. This CDR3 comprises 12 residues. Deletions cut 4 bases from V and 9 bases from J, with 15 bases between. CDR1 and CDR2 (germline): SQVTM, ANQGSEA. This chain's CDR3 is CSVVPEMGSQYF. CDR3 nucleotide sequence: TGCAGCGTTGTTCCTGAGATGGGTTCCCAGTACTTC.

J is TRBJ2-2 and V is TRBV12-3 or TRBV12-4; D remains unclear. The CDR3 is made up of 14 amino acids. V gave up 4 bases and J gave up 5 bases, with 11 bases separating them. The CDR3 nucleotides are TGTGCCAGCAGTTCTACGCCTGGAACCGGGGAGCTGTTTTTT. This gives the protein CASSSTPGTGELFF.

At least ten counts were recorded for this clonotype. The DNA of the CDR3 is TGCGCCAGCAGCTTGGGTGACCGCGAGGCCACCGGGGAGCTGTTTTTT. It yields the protein CASSLGDREATGELFF. The rearrangement joins TRBV5-1 to TRBJ2-2; unclear D gene. The length of the CDR3 is 16 residues. V gave up 0 bases and J gave up 4 bases, with 13 bases separating them. Germline CDR1 reads SGHRS; CDR2 reads YFSETQ.

This rearrangement joins TRBV30 to TRBJ2-1; 7 positions match TRBD2. Unmatched junction bases numbered 7, after V lost 1 base and J lost 10 bases. The CDR3 sequence is 13 residues long. Per germline, CDR1 GTSNPN and CDR2 SVGIG (reference sequence). CDR3 protein: CAWSETNSGEQFF. As DNA, the CDR3 is TGTGCCTGGAGTGAAACTAATAGCGGGGAGCAGTTCTTC.

J is TRBJ2-1 and V is TRBV7-6; 9 nucleotides line up with TRBD2. The V gene's germline CDR1 is SGHVS and CDR2 FNYEAQ. This CDR3 is 20 amino acids long. With V trimmed by 0 bases and J by 2 bases, 14 bases remained unmatched. The CDR3 here is CASSLARSSGEQSPYNEQFF. The CDR3 bases are TGTGCCAGCAGCTTAGCGCGATCTAGCGGGGAGCAGAGCCCCTACAATGAGCAGTTCTTC.

Notes on this clonotype: This may stem from a read error, because a much larger clone lies one nucleotide away. The rearrangement uses TRBV7-9 and TRBJ2-3; 10 bases fit TRBD2. Germline CDR1 SEHNR, CDR2 FQNEAQ (reference sequence). This CDR3 has 17 residues. Here the CDR3 reads CASSLGLAGVAQDTQCF. The CDR3 bases are TGTGCCAGCAGCTTAGGTCTAGCGGGGGTCGCCCAGGATACGCAGTGTTTT.

This clonotype was detected a few times. The chain links TRBV12-3 or TRBV12-4 to TRBJ2-2; a weak D match, TRBD2 (6 bases). V was trimmed by 2 bases and J by 6 bases, leaving 7 bases between them. The CDR3 has 13 residues. The CDR3 spells CASSLWGAGELFF. CDR3 coding DNA: TGTGCCAGCAGTTTATGGGGGGCCGGGGAGCTGTTTTTT.